This T cell receptor beta chain is drawn from a study of T-cell reconstitution after alpha-beta-depleted transplantation in children (dated by TCRdb to the mid-2010s). Turning to the overall study: T-cell immune reconstitution after TCRalphabeta/CD19-depleted allogeneic hematopoietic cell transplantation in children was quantitatively tracked in the study by means of TCR repertoire profiling. The study at large found these results: In some patients, the high TCRbeta diversity seen at day 60 was put down to recipient T cells and intrathymic progenitors that had survived conditioning. Apparently early alphabetaT-cell count recovery about two months after transplant reportedly relied on only several hundred rapidly expanded clones derived from non-depleted graft cells. Over subsequent months, a decline in hyperexpanded clone frequencies was noted, and after one year, T-cell counts and TCRbeta diversity were mostly ascribed to newly produced T cells.

The sample's treatment or condition label, decoded: allogeneic hematopoietic cell transplantation with graft depleted of TCRalphabeta T cells and CD19 B cells. TCRalphabeta/CD19-depleted allogeneic hematopoietic cell grafts were given to the transplant recipients, all of whom were children. The CDR3 starts with the cysteine, ends with the phenylalanine, and has 13 residues. The DNA shown is the 39-base CDR3, in frame from base 1. The germline V gene yields MGHDK for CDR1 and SYGVNS for CDR2. V is cut by 5 bases and J by 1 base, and the space between the germline ends is 8 bases. Libraries came from PCR. The instrument given in TCRdb is Illumina HiSeq 2500. To normalize quantification of the TCRbeta repertoire, the TCR libraries were built with molecular barcoding that relied on unique molecular identifiers. In TCRdb, the public reads were trimmed at Q25 with fastp and aligned with MiXCR, with productive beta chains retained. Rows merge per CDR3 protein into single entries with the most common DNA and genes. The table for this sample lists about 260,000 distinct CDR3 sequences; under 9.5% of them were counted only once. The ten largest account for almost 6.5% of the sample.

This clonotype showed up many times. The antigen it binds to is not known. No qualities accompany the bases; no much larger clone lies one base away. The chain links TRBV25-1 with TRBJ1-1; matching of 5 bases hints at TRBD1 as the D gene. The material was PBMCs, mostly from graft donor cells, obtained 180 days after TCRalphabeta/CD19-depleted stem cell transplant. The sequence came from a male patient younger than 18 who had a stem cell transplant for acute lymphoblastic leukemia, so the T cells may come from the graft donor. The CDR3 corresponds to CASSPGRNTEAFF. The bases are TGTGCCAGCAGTCCAGGGAGGAACACTGAAGCTTTCTTT.